This T cell receptor (beta chain) was sequenced during a study of cytomegalovirus exposure and HLA in healthy donors. Whole-study results and caveats: V- and J-gene trimming in TCR beta was tied to a missense DCLRE1C variant by an analysis performed later. As a later analysis showed, several of the most significant clusters appeared to be linked to common viral pathogens. Investigators reported fewer than 200 TCR beta chains as tied to cytomegalovirus.

The PCR used 60 Vbeta and 13 Jbeta primers. The assay was immunoSEQ multiplex PCR, and TCRdb's table has in-frame clones only and misses some. The sample has roughly 100,000 clones; around 75% are singletons. As for this clone: Its antigen is unknown.

CDR1 is SGHRS and CDR2 is YFSETQ in the germline V gene. The CDR3 totals 15 residues. V shed 2 bases and J shed 5 bases, with 13 bases lying between them. The specimen sequenced was PBMCs. The chain links TRBV5-1 to TRBJ2-2, with D possibly TRBD1 on 5 matching bases. The receptor comes from a man aged 40-49 years in good health and CMV-seronegative. DNA for the CDR3: TGCGCCAGCAGCTTACTCCAGGGTCAAACCGGGGAGCTGTTTTTT. This codes for CASSLLQGQTGELFF.